The entry below describes one T cell receptor (beta chain). Its antigen is not identified. This sample is drawn from a study of CXCR3-negative and CXCR3-positive naive CD8 T cells. Turning to the study itself: The libraries together contributed 110 million to 150 million TRB reads, each supplying about 1.5 +/- 0.3 million. General study points: The TRB CDR3s that CXCR3-positive naive cells carried were more hydrophobic than those of CXCR3-negative naive cells.

Looked up from germline, CDR1 is SGHRS and CDR2 is YFSETQ. The CDR3 covers 16 residues. At around 300,000 cells each, triplicate sorts were carried out for each CD8+ T cell subset. The study made its TRB cDNA libraries by 5' RACE, adding UMI labels. TCRdb re-analyzed the 5' RACE reads; it lists each CDR3 protein once, without DNA. In total, the table holds roughly 6,800 distinct CDR3 sequences. The source material was naive CXCR3+ CD8+ T cells from blood. Subset described: CD45RO-CCR7+CD27+CD95- naive CD8+ T cells expressing CXCR3 (TNR3+). This TCR was recovered from a human donor in good health. Some clones in this sample may be carry-over from other donors' samples. The rearrangement joins TRBV5-1 to TRBJ2-1; TCRdb's assignment of TRBD2 cannot be checked, as there is no DNA. The chain's CDR3 is CASSSLGEGVYNEQFF.